This T cell receptor beta chain was identified during a study of PD-1 blockade in mismatch repair-deficient tumors. Study summary: Patients had approximately 12 mismatch repair-deficient cancer types, all previously treated and progressing.

Three pembrolizumab responders had their TCRs sequenced. From germline, CDR1 is MNHEY and CDR2 SVGAGI. V dropped 0 bases and J dropped 0 bases, with 6 bases sitting between them. The CDR3 consists of 14 residues. This clone has just a few counts. The antigen is unknown. Method: immunoSEQ multiplex PCR; TCRdb's copy keeps in-frame clones and lacks some. This table holds 60,000 to 75,000 clones, around 89% found once. General study points: Rapid post-treatment expansion, then contraction, generally preceding radiologic response, marked tumor-resident clones.

The origin of this receptor is an adult with mismatch repair-deficient cancer. This specimen was peripheral blood, taken 52 weeks after starting pembrolizumab. The chain carries TRBV6-5 and TRBJ2-7; D is ambiguous. The CDR3 reads CASSYSQSSYEQYF. The CDR3, as DNA: TGTGCCAGCAGTTACTCTCAGTCCTCCTACGAGCAGTACTTC.